A single sample gave rise to the 19 T cell receptor beta chains below, sequenced in a study of blood T cell repertoires in COVID-19 (dated by TCRdb to 2018 to 2020). Library generation was performed with the immunoSEQ multiplex PCR assay. Entries here come from immuneACCESS through TCRdb and include only in-frame sequences with V and J called. Some clones fail to appear in such tables; in the studies checked, an unresolved V gene covers under half of the shortfall, and the cause of the remainder is unknown. Recorded for this sample are some 200,000 clones; approximately 90% of them occurred a single time. The ten largest clones represent 2% to 2.5% of the sample. The source material was PBMCs or T cells enriched from blood (not recorded which). The receptors come from a woman under 40 who had recovered from COVID-19.

This clone occurred a few times. This chain connects TRBV5-5 to TRBJ1-2; D is possibly TRBD1 (6 bases). The CDR3 length is 15 residues. From germline, CDR1 is SGHKS and CDR2 YYEKEE (reference sequence). The V and J ends lost 0 bases and 7 bases respectively, with 16 bases between them. The CDR3 spells CASSLAWDTASGYTF. For the CDR3, the DNA is TGTGCCAGCAGCTTGGCCTGGGACACGGCTTCTGGCTACACCTTC. Looking up the rest from reference TRBV5-5 and TRBJ1-2 gives the full variable domain: DAGVTQSPTHLIKTRGQQVTLRCSPISGHKSVSWYQQVLGQGPQFIFQYYEKEERGRGNFPDRFSARQFPNYSSELNVNALLLGDSALYLCASSLAWDTASGYTFGSGTRLTVV.

V and J are TRBV19 and TRBJ2-1; 7 bases are a match to TRBD1. Germline-derived CDR1 and CDR2 are LNHDA and SQIVND (reference sequence). V was pared by 7 bases and J by 5 bases, with 5 bases of the junction left unmatched. CDR3 length equals 13 residues. CDR3 loop: CASKGQVNNEQFF. CDR3 bases: TGTGCCAGTAAAGGACAGGTCAACAATGAGCAGTTCTTC.

The rearrangement links TRBV6-5 to TRBJ1-1; no clear D gene. Germline CDR1 MNHEY, CDR2 SVGAGI. V lost 6 bases, J lost 6 bases, and 11 bases lay in between. The CDR3 length is 12 residues. Here the CDR3 reads CASSPSTAEAFF. CDR3 DNA: TGTGCCAGCAGCCCCTCTACCGCTGAAGCTTTCTTT.

CDR3 sequence (DNA): TGTGCCAGCAGCCTATGGACAGGGATTATCACAGATACGCAGTATTTT. This encodes CASSLWTGIITDTQYF. The chain joins TRBV7-8 to TRBJ2-3, with 8 bases aligning to TRBD1. V lost 5 bases, J lost 2 bases, and 9 bases stayed unmatched. Germline V lookup: CDR1 SGHVS, CDR2 FQNEAQ. This CDR3 comprises 16 residues. The complete variable domain, with remaining parts taken from reference TRBV7-8 and TRBJ2-3, reads GAGVSQSPRYKVAKRGQDVALRCDPISGHVSLFWYQQALGQGPEFLTYFQNEAQLDKSGLPSDRFFAERPEGSVSTLKIQRTQQEDSAVYLCASSLWTGIITDTQYFGPGTRLTVL.

The CDR3 DNA reads as TGTGCCAGCAGCCAGGGGGCCAGGGCAGTAGGAGAGCAGTACTTC. It yields the protein CASSQGARAVGEQYF. This chain joins TRBV5-5 and TRBJ2-7, with 8 bases identical to TRBD1. CDR3 length: 15 amino acids. The germline CDR1 and CDR2 sequences are SGHKS and YYEKEE (reference sequence). The V gene end was trimmed by 4 bases and the J gene end by 7 bases; junction bases not matched to a gene: 13.

This clone was seen a single time. The J gene is TRBJ2-5, the V gene TRBV11-2; the D gene is possibly TRBD1 (5 bases). Trimming removed 1 base from V and 11 bases from J, with 11 bases in between. There are 12 residues in the CDR3. CDR1 is SGHAT and CDR2 is FQNNGV in the germline V gene. The CDR3, as DNA: TGTGCCAGCAGCTTAGTTCAGGGCTCACAGTACTTC. Its translation: CASSLVQGSQYF. Filled out from reference TRBV11-2 and TRBJ2-5, the complete variable domain reads EAGVAQSPRYKIIEKRQSVAFWCNPISGHATLYWYQQILGQGPKLLIQFQNNGVVDDSQLPKDRFSAERLKGVDSTLKIQPAKLEDSAVYLCASSLVQGSQYFGPGTRLLVL.

V usage is TRBV20-1 and J usage is TRBJ2-7, with TRBD2 as a possible D gene (5 bases). Germline CDR1 DFQATT, CDR2 SNEGSKA (reference sequence). V lost 7 bases to trimming and J lost 4 bases, with 11 bases between them. This CDR3 is built from 11 residues. The CDR3 is CSGGTGYEQYF. The CDR3, as DNA: TGCAGTGGTGGCACGGGATACGAGCAGTACTTC.

This chain joins TRBV12-3 or TRBV12-4 and TRBJ1-2; no reliable D call. V lost 1 base, J lost 4 bases, and 7 bases lay in between. This CDR3 is built from 13 residues. In DNA, the CDR3 is TGTGCCAGCAGTTTAGTCAACAGCTATGGCTACACCTTC. Amino acid sequence: CASSLVNSYGYTF.

Turning to this clone: Other DNA variants within this sample encode the same CDR3. This chain connects TRBV7-2 to TRBJ1-1; unclear D gene. This CDR3 has 15 amino acids. Germline V gene data show CDR1 as SGHTA and CDR2 as FQGNSA. V was shortened by 9 bases and J by 6 bases, with 23 bases between the two germline ends. The CDR3 here is CASSIQPQIISEAFF. CDR3 DNA: TGTGCCAGTAGCATCCAACCGCAGATCATCTCTGAAGCTTTCTTT.

The chain is built from TRBV30 and TRBJ1-2; D gene unclear. V was trimmed by 2 bases and J by 8 bases, leaving 12 bases between them. CDR3 length: 12 amino acids. Germline CDR1 reads GTSNPN; CDR2 reads SVGIG (reference sequence). CDR3 sequence: CAWSPSLGGYTF. CDR3 in DNA: TGTGCCTGGAGTCCCTCACTCGGGGGCTACACCTTC.

The chain is built from TRBV10-3 and TRBJ1-2; no firm D call. The CDR3 loop spans 12 amino acids. CDR1 is ENHRY and CDR2 is SYGVKD in the germline V gene. V shed 9 bases and J shed 4 bases, with 12 bases lying between them. CDR3 region: CAISQSAYGYTF. The CDR3 bases are TGTGCCATATCCCAGTCTGCCTATGGCTACACCTTC.

This chain uses TRBV6-5 with TRBJ2-2; 12 nucleotides align to TRBD2. The ends lost 6 bases at V and 5 bases at J; junction bases unmatched: 4. The CDR3 covers 15 residues. Per germline, CDR1 MNHEY and CDR2 SVGAGI. The CDR3 nucleotides are TGTGCCAGCAGCCGTCTAGCGGGAGGGACCGGGGAGCTGTTTTTT. Its protein is CASSRLAGGTGELFF.

A single count supports this clone. V usage is TRBV3-1 (or the pseudogene TRBV3-2) and J usage is TRBJ2-5; 9 bases map to TRBD1. Germline CDR1 reads LGHDT; CDR2 reads YNNKEL (reference sequence). The CDR3 has 14 residues. The trim removed 5 bases at V and 5 bases at J, leaving 6 bases unmatched. The CDR3 nucleotides read TGTGCCAGCAGCGCGGGACAGGGTGAGGAGACCCAGTACTTC. It encodes CASSAGQGEETQYF.

V and J are TRBV5-1 and TRBJ1-2; D uncertain. Germline loops: CDR1 SGHRS, CDR2 YFSETQ. The CDR3 runs to 15 residues. The germline V and J ends were trimmed by 0 bases and 8 bases, with 17 bases remaining between them. CDR3 region: CASSLESGEGDGYTF. The CDR3 region has the DNA TGCGCCAGCAGCTTGGAGAGTGGTGAGGGAGACGGCTACACCTTC.

There are a few counts of this clone. V is TRBV3-1 (or the pseudogene TRBV3-2) and J is TRBJ1-2; 8 bases fit TRBD1. V lost 8 bases to trimming and J lost 1 base; unmatched junction nucleotides: 6. The CDR3 is 14 amino acids. Germline V CDR1 and CDR2: LGHDT, YNNKEL (reference sequence). Here the CDR3 reads CASGQGGNNYGYTF. CDR3 nucleotides: TGTGCCAGCGGACAGGGTGGAAATAACTATGGCTACACCTTC.

The V call is TRBV7-7, the J call TRBJ2-2; D uncertain. V was cut by 5 bases and J by 5 bases, with 9 bases left in between. There are 13 residues in the CDR3. Germline values: CDR1 SSHAT, CDR2 FNYEAQ (reference sequence). In nucleotides, the CDR3 is TGTGCCAGCAGCGCCTCTAGAACCGGGGAGCTGTTTTTT. Its translation: CASSASRTGELFF.

The CDR3 here is CASSQEGPAGGSYEQYF. The CDR3 coding sequence is TGTGCCAGCAGCCAAGAGGGGCCAGCGGGGGGCTCCTACGAGCAGTACTTC. The chain has TRBV4-2 and TRBJ2-7, with 9 bases identical to TRBD2. Germline lookup yields CDR1 LGHNA and CDR2 YNFKEQ. The CDR3 runs to 17 residues. With 0 bases clipped from V and 0 bases from J, the junction kept 6 bases outside the gene matches.

In nucleotides, the CDR3 is TGTGCCAGCTCACTGGACAGGGTGTATGGCTACACCTTC. It codes for CASSLDRVYGYTF. The genes are TRBV18 and TRBJ1-2, with 8 nucleotides matching TRBD1. The CDR3 runs to 13 residues. With 4 bases clipped from V and 5 bases from J, the junction kept 3 bases outside the gene matches. Per the germline V gene, CDR1 is KGHSH and CDR2 is LQKENI.

The chain couples TRBV4-3 to TRBJ1-6; D unclear. This CDR3 comprises 16 residues. V was pared by 0 bases and J by 0 bases, with 6 bases between. From germline, CDR1 is LGHNA and CDR2 YSLEER. CDR3 DNA: TGCGCCAGCAGCCAAGAGATCAGCTCCTATAATTCACCCCTCCACTTT. Translating it yields CASSQEISSYNSPLHF.